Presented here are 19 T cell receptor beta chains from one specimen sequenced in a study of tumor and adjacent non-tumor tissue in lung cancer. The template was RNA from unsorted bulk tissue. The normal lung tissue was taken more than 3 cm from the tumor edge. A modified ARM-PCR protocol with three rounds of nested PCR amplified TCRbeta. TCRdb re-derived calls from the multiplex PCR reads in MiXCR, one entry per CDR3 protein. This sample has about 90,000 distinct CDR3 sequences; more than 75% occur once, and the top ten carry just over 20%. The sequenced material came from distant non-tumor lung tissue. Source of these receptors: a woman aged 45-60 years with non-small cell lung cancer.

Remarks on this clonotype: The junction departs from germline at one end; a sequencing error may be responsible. CDR3 protein: CASRVLIEKLFF. CDR3 nucleotides: TGTGCCAGCAGGGTCCTGATTGAAAAACTGTTTTTC. The V gene is TRBV6-5, the J gene TRBJ1-4, with D unclear. The CDR3 extends over 12 amino acids. Germline CDR1 and CDR2: MNHEY and SVGAGI.

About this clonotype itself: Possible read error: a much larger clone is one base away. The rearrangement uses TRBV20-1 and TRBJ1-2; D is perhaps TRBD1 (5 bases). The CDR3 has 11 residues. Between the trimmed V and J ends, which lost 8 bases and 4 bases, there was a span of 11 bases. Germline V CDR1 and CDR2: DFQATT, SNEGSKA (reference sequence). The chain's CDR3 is CSMDMGYGYTF. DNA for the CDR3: TGCAGTATGGACATGGGCTATGGCTACACCTTC.

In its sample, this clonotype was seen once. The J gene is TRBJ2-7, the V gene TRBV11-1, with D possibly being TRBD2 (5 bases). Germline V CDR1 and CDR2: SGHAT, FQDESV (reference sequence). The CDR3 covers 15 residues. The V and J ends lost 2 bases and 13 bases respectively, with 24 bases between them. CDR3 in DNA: TGTGCCAGCAGCTTATTCGGACTGGGTTTCGACGATCAATACTTC. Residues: CASSLFGLGFDDQYF.

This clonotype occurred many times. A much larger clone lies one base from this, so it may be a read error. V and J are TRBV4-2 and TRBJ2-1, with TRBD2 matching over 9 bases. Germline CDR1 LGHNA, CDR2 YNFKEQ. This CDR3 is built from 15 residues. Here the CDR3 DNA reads TGTGCCAGCAGCGCTAGCGGGAACCCCTACAGTGAGCAGTTCTTC. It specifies CASSASGNPYSEQFF.

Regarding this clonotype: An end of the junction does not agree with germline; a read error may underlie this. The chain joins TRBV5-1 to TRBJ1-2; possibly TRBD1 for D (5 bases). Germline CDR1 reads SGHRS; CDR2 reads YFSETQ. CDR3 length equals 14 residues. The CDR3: CVSSVAGTDYGYTF. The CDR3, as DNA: TGCGTCAGCAGCGTGGCGGGGACGGACTACGGCTACACCTTC.

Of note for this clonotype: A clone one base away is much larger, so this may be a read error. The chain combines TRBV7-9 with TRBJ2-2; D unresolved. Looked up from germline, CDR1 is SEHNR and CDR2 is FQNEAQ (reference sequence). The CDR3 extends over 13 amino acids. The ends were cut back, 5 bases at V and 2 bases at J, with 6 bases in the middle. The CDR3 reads CASSPSNTGELFF. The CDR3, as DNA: TGTGCCAGCAGCCCCTCTAACACCGGGGAGCTGTTTTTT.

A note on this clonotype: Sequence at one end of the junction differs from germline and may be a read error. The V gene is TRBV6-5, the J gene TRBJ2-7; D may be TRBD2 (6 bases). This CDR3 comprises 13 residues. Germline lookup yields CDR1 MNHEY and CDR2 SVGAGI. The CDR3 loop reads CASSTPGRYDQYF. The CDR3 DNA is TGTGCCAGCAGCACGCCAGGGAGGTACGATCAGTACTTC.

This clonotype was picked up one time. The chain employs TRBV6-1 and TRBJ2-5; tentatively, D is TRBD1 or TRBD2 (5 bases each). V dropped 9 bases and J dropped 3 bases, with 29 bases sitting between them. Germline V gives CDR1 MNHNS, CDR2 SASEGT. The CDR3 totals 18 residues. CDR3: CASSLLLQTGTLEETQYF. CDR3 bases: TGTGCCAGTAGCCTTTTATTACAGACCGGGACGCTGGAAGAGACCCAGTACTTC.

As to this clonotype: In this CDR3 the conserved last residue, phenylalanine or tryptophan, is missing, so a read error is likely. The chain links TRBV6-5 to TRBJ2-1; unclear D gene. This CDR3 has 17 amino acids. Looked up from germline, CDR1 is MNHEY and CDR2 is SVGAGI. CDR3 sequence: CASSYSLAHSSYNEQFL. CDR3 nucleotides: TGTGCTAGCAGTTACTCCCTTGCCCACAGCTCCTACAATGAGCAGTTCTTA.

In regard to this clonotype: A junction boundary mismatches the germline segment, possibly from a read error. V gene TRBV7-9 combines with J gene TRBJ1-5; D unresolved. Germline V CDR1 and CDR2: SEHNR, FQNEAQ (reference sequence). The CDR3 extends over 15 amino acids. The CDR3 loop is CASSLGSPEDQPQHF. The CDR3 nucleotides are TGTGCCAGCAGCTTAGGGTCCCCCGAGGATCAACCCCAGCATTTT.

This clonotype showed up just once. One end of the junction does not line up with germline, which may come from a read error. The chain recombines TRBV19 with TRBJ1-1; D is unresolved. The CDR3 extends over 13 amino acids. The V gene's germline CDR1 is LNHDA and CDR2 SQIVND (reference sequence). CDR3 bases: TGTGCCAGTAGTCCGCATTTGAACACTGAAGCTTCCTTT. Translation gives CASSPHLNTEASF.

CDR3 residues: CSVKKWEGGEQFF. The DNA of the CDR3 is TGCAGCGTCAAGAAATGGGAGGGAGGTGAGCAGTTCTTC. This chain connects TRBV29-1 to TRBJ2-1; 7 nucleotides align to TRBD2. Germline V gene data show CDR1 as SQVTM and CDR2 as ANQGSEA. The CDR3 sequence is 13 residues long. J was trimmed by 9 bases and V by 6 bases; bases with no gene match: 11.

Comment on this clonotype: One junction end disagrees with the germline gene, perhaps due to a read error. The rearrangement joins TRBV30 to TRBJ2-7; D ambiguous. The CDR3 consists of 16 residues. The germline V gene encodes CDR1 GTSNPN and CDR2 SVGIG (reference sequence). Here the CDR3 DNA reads TGTGCCTGGAATGTACTCGGGTCAATGCCCCTCTACGAGCAGTATTTC. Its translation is CAWNVLGSMPLYEQYF.

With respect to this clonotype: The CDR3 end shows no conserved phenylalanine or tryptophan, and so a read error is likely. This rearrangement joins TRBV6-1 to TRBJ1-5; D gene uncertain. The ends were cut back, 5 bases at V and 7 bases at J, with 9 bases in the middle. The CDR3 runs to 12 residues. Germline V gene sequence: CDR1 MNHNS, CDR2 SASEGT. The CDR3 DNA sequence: TGTGCCAGCAGTAAGGGAACACAGCCCCAGCATGTT. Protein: CASSKGTQPQHV.

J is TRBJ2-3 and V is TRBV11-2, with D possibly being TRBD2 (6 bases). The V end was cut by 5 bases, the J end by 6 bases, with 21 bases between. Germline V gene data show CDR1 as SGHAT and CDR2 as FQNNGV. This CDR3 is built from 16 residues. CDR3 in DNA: TGTGCCAGCAGCCCCGCGGGGCAGCTCCACGGGGATACGCAGTATTTT. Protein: CASSPAGQLHGDTQYF.

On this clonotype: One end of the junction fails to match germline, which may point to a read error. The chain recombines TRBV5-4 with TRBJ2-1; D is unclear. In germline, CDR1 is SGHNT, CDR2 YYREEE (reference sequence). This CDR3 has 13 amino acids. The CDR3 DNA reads TGTGCCAGCAGCTTGCTAGTGGGTAATGACCAGTTCTTC. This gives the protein CASSLLVGNDQFF.

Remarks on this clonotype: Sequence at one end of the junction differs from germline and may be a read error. The CDR3 DNA reads TGCGCCAGCAGTTCCCTAGAGAGGGTAACTGAAGCTTTATTT. Its translation is CASSSLERVTEALF. The gene calls are TRBV10-2 and TRBJ1-1; no reliable D call. This CDR3 spans 14 amino acids. Looked up from germline, CDR1 is WSHSY and CDR2 is SAAADI.

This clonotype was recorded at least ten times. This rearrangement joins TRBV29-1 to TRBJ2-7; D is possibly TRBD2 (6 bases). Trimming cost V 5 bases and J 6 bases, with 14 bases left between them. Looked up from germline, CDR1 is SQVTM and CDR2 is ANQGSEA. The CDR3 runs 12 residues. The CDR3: CSVKQTEGEQYF. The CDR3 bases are TGCAGCGTTAAACAGACGGAGGGCGAGCAGTACTTC.

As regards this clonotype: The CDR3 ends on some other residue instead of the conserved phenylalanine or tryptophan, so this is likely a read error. This chain's CDR3 is CASSHRDRSDEQYL. CDR3 DNA sequence: TGTGCCAGTAGCCACCGGGACAGATCGGACGAGCAGTACCTC. V gene TRBV6-5 combines with J gene TRBJ2-7, with 7 bases lining up with TRBD1. Losses at the gene ends were 9 bases for V and 5 bases for J; bases not matched to a gene: 13. CDR1 MNHEY and CDR2 SVGAGI come from the germline V gene. This CDR3 is 14 amino acids long.